These T cell receptor beta chains were read from a single sample in a study of T cell changes during pregnancy in multiple sclerosis. Sequencing was performed with immunoSEQ multiplex PCR; in TCRdb, only in-frame clones are kept and a portion is missing. The sample comprises approximately 96,000 clones, about 92% of which are singletons, and approximately 2.4% rests with the top ten. The sequenced sample was peripheral blood, obtained after pregnancy. Receptor source: a female donor in good health, enrolled as a control in a pregnancy study. The conserved cysteine and the conserved F or W are not part of the CDR3 here.

j_call,v_call,cdr3_aa
TRBJ1-4,TRBV7-9,ASSLPSAGNEKLF
TRBJ2-1,TRBV19,ASSILAGLYEQF
TRBJ1-2,TRBV28,ASRPTGIYGYT
TRBJ1-5,TRBV2,ASSDDSAEGPQH
TRBJ2-1,TRBV4-2,ASSQADSSGGANEQF
TRBJ1-5,TRBV2,ASRVEGESNQPQH
TRBJ2-5,TRBV6-5,ASSPTSGKETQY
TRBJ2-3,TRBV27,ASSRQVSTDTQY
TRBJ1-1,TRBV5-6,ASSLGPGQGKPEAF
TRBJ1-5,TRBV2,ASRGDTGFSNQPQH
TRBJ1-1,TRBV4-2,ASSQTGSFTEAF
TRBJ1-2,TRBV6-4,ATQDSFYGYT
TRBJ2-3,TRBV6-5,ASRREYTDTQY
TRBJ2-6,TRBV4-2,ASSDTPTSSGANVLT
TRBJ2-5,TRBV5-6,ASSGLAGDEQETQY
TRBJ2-1,TRBV5-6,ASSLPTGDEQF
TRBJ1-2,TRBV5-4,ASTIAGQGKGYT
TRBJ2-5,TRBV5-1,ASSYDSGGSETQY
TRBJ2-2,TRBV5-1,ASSLGLAGHTGELF
TRBJ2-5,TRBV21-1,ASSKARASGTLQETQY
TRBJ2-3,TRBV6-5,ASSLDSSSTDTQY
TRBJ2-5,TRBV18,ASSRTEKQETQY
TRBJ2-7,TRBV5-1,ASSLVTGGTYEQY
TRBJ1-1,TRBV27,ASSPLRGGLNTEAF
TRBJ2-2,TRBV6-1,ASSELGGRAGELF
TRBJ1-4,TRBV2,ASGLDRGEEKLF
TRBJ2-7,TRBV5-6,ASSPGTGFFEQY
TRBJ2-7,TRBV6-5,ASSRGQGFNEQY
TRBJ2-7,TRBV29-1,SVEDSVYEQY
TRBJ1-4,TRBV7-9,ASSFRNEKLF
TRBJ2-5,TRBV5-1,ASSTSGREGETQY
TRBJ1-2,TRBV19,ASSSPGQGDYGYT
TRBJ2-1,TRBV7-9,ASSPAEREGINEQF
TRBJ2-2,TRBV10-3,AISELGKNTGELF
TRBJ2-7,TRBV4-2,ASSQEEGLAGYEQY
TRBJ1-2,TRBV6-1,ASLIRQGDYGYT
TRBJ1-2,TRBV19,ASRLDRGANYGYT
TRBJ2-7,TRBV27,ASNPQGLTYEQY
TRBJ2-1,TRBV13,ASSSLAKRPRGCNEQF
TRBJ2-1,TRBV19,ASSMSTSGSNEQF
TRBJ2-7,TRBV19,ASSIFGSGRDPYEQY
TRBJ2-7,TRBV12-5,ASGSHLPGLNYEQY
TRBJ2-3,TRBV18,ASSPTLQGTDTQY
TRBJ2-7,TRBV6-1,ASSPRGGAYEQY
TRBJ1-6,TRBV21-1,ASSGTGVPLGHSPLH
TRBJ2-1,TRBV11-2,ASSFQGLARFAF
TRBJ2-3,TRBV30,AWSPSGFGGAGDTQY